This T cell receptor (beta chain) was documented in a study of HIV-infected patients and healthy controls. TCRdb called the 5' RACE reads again in MiXCR, with one record for every CDR3 protein. The data show more than 60,000 distinct CDR3 sequences, over 15% seen once. This clonotype was picked up many times. This receptor was obtained from a human donor in good health. The sample was CD4+ T cells from blood.

CDR3 sequence reads: CASSQGETQYF. The CDR3 DNA follows: TGTGCCAGCAGCCAAGGAGAGACCCAGTACTTC. V is TRBV3-1 and J is TRBJ2-5, with D unresolved. CDR1 and CDR2 from the germline V gene are LGHDT and YNNKEL (reference sequence). The V end was cut by 1 base, the J end by 4 bases, with 1 base between. This CDR3 is 11 amino acids long.